Following are 4 T cell receptor beta chains from one sample sequenced in a study of shared clonotypes between healthy human individuals. Data came from immunoSEQ multiplex PCR; TCRdb stores just in-frame clones and leaves some out. The sample holds millions of clones, roughly 94% seen once. Cells designated naive CD8 were CD45RO-negative and were positively selected for CCR7, with terminally differentiated effector memory CD45RA+ cells excluded. Sequencing was carried out using naive CD8+ T cells sorted from blood. The receptors here all came from a man between 18 and 35 years old in good health.

V gene TRBV28 combines with J gene TRBJ2-7; TRBD2 matches at 12 bases. Per the germline V gene, CDR1 is MDHEN and CDR2 is SYDVKM. V dropped 6 bases and J dropped 3; count of bases not matched to a gene: 12. There are 17 residues in the CDR3. The CDR3 region is CASSPKPGLAGNYEQYF. The CDR3 DNA follows: TGTGCCAGCAGCCCAAAACCCGGACTAGCGGGGAACTACGAGCAGTACTTC.

V usage is TRBV5-6 and J usage is TRBJ2-3, with D perhaps matching TRBD2 (6 bases). This CDR3 contains 17 residues. Trimming shortened V by 0 bases and J by 1 base, and 15 bases separated the two germline ends. Germline V gives CDR1 SGHDT, CDR2 YYEEEE. The CDR3 DNA reads as TGTGCCAGCAGCTTGGAACCGGGGGAGTGGGGCACAGATACGCAGTATTTT. This gives the protein CASSLEPGEWGTDTQYF. Together with reference TRBV5-6 and TRBJ2-3, the CDR3 gives the full variable domain: DAGVTQSPTHLIKTRGQQVTLRCSPKSGHDTVSWYQQALGQGPQFIFQYYEEEERQRGNFPDRFSGHQFPNYSSELNVNALLLGDSALYLCASSLEPGEWGTDTQYFGPGTRLTVL.

The rearrangement joins TRBV9 to TRBJ1-2; TRBD1 matches 9 bases. The CDR3 covers 14 residues. V lost 1 base and J lost 7; bases outside the gene matches: 5. Germline CDR1 and CDR2: SGDLS and YYNGEE. CDR3 residues: CASSVKTGGGGYTF. Here the CDR3 DNA reads TGTGCCAGCAGCGTAAAGACAGGGGGAGGTGGCTACACCTTC.

This chain connects TRBV28 to TRBJ1-2; TRBD1 aligns across 7 bases. Losses at the gene ends were 5 bases for V and 6 bases for J; bases not matched to a gene: 6. Germline V lookup: CDR1 MDHEN, CDR2 SYDVKM. The length of the CDR3 is 13 residues. CDR3 sequence (DNA): TGTGCCAGCAGTCACAGGGGAATAGATGGCTACACCTTC. As protein: CASSHRGIDGYTF.